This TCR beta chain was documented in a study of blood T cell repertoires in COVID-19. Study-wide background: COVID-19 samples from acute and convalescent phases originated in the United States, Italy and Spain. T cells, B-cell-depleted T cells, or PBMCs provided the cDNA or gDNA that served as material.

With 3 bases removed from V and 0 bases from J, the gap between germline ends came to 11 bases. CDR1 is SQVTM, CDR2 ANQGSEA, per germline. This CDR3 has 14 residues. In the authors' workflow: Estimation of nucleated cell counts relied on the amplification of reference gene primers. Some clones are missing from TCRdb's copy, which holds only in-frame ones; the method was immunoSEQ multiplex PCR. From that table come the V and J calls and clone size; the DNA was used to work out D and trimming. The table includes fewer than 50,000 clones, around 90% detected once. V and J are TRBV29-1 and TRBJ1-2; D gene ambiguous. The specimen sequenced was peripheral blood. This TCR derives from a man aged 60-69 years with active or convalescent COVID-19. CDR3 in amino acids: CSVERQLTNYGYTF. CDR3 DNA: TGCAGCGTTGAGAGGCAGCTGACTAACTATGGCTACACCTTC.